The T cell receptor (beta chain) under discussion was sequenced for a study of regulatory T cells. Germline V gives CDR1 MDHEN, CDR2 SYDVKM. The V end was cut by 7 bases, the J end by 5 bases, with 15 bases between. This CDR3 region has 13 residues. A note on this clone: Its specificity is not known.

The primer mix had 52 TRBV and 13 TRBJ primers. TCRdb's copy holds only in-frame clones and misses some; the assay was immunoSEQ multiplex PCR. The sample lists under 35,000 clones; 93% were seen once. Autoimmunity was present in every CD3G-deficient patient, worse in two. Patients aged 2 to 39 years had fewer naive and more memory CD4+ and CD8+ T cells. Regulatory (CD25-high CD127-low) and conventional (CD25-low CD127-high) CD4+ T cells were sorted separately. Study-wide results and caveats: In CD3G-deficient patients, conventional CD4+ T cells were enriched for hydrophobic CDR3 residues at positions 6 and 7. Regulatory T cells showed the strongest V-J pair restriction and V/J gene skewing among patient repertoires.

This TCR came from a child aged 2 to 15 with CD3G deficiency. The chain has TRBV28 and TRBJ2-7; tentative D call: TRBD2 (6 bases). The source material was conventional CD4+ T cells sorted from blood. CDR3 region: CASKEGRDHEQYF. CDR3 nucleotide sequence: TGTGCCAGCAAGGAGGGCAGGGACCACGAGCAGTACTTC.